The subject of this entry is one T cell receptor (beta chain). These data come from a study of CD8+ T cells in alopecia areata. Study-wide background: Patients in the treated group were given tofacitinib by mouth, 5 to 10 mg twice a day. Tofacitinib lasted 6 to 18 months, then 6 months off drug.

CDR1 and CDR2 from the germline V gene are MNHEY and SMNVEV (reference sequence). The CDR3 is made up of 14 amino acids. The junction had 0 bases not matched to a gene; V was cut back by 2 bases and J by 0 bases. In each case, RNA was isolated and then reverse transcribed into cDNA as the sequencing template. The protocol was immunoSEQ multiplex PCR, while the TCRdb copy is restricted to in-frame clones and leaves out a portion. Here the sample spans fewer than 250,000 clones, around two fifths being singletons. The treatment denotes: oral pan-JAK inhibitor, 5-10 mg twice daily. Patients with alopecia areata provided lesional scalp punch biopsies as well as peripheral blood.

The clonotype originates from a human donor with alopecia areata. This rearrangement joins TRBV27 to TRBJ1-1; TRBD1 matches 7 bases. The specimen was CD4+ T cells sorted from blood, collected at approximately week 30, from a patient treated with tofacitinib. CDR3 region: CASSLDRVNTEAFF. CDR3 DNA sequence: TGTGCCAGCAGTTTAGACAGGGTGAACACTGAAGCTTTCTTT.